Listed below are T cell receptor beta chains from one sample, sequenced in a study of blood T cell repertoires in COVID-19. Here immunoSEQ multiplex PCR was the method, and the copy in TCRdb shows in-frame clones only, minus some. The sample consists of some 250,000 clones, roughly 90% of them appearing once. Sequences were obtained from peripheral blood. The receptor set was obtained from a man aged 55 to 70 with acute or convalescent COVID-19. CDR3s include the opening cysteine and the closing phenylalanine or tryptophan. A D gene is named only where the DNA matches it firmly. Clone size is shown for a subset of rows, as once, few, many or a class of expanded clone.

v_gene	abundance	j_gene	d_gene	CDR3nt	CDR3aa
TRBV3-1/TRBV3-2	.	TRBJ2-1	.	TGTGCCAGCAGCCAAGGCTTAGCGGATTCCTACAATGAGCAGTTCTTC	CASSQGLADSYNEQFF
TRBV11-2	.	TRBJ1-5	.	TGTGCCAGCAGCTTAGGAGCTAGCATCAATCAGCCCCAGCATTTT	CASSLGASINQPQHF
TRBV6-1	few	TRBJ2-4	.	TGTGCCAGCAGTGAATCGGAGAACATTCAGTACTTC	CASSESENIQYF
TRBV3-1/TRBV3-2	once	TRBJ1-5	.	TGTGCCAGCAGCCATACAGGGTACAATCAGCCCCAGCATTTT	CASSHTGYNQPQHF
TRBV5-1	.	TRBJ2-1	TRBD1	TGCGCCAGCAGCTTTGGGGACAGCGTCAATGAGCAGTTCTTC	CASSFGDSVNEQFF
TRBV3-1/TRBV3-2	.	TRBJ2-7	.	TGTGCCAGCAGCCAAGAGTACAGGGTGGACGAGCAGTACTTC	CASSQEYRVDEQYF
TRBV18	once	TRBJ2-3	TRBD1	TGTGCCAGCTCTCCGTTTGGGACAGGCCAATCCACAGATACGCAGTATTTT	CASSPFGTGQSTDTQYF
TRBV6-6	once	TRBJ2-2	TRBD1	TGTGCCAGCAGTTACTCGCAGGGGGCCACCGGGGAGCTGTTTTTT	CASSYSQGATGELFF
TRBV28	.	TRBJ2-5	TRBD2	TGTGCCAGCAGCCCCCCCGGGGGGTCCGGAGAGACCCAGTACTTC	CASSPPGGSGETQYF
TRBV14	.	TRBJ1-2	TRBD1	TGTGCCAGCAGCTTACCCGACAGGGTTGGCTACACCTTC	CASSLPDRVGYTF
TRBV19	few	TRBJ1-5	.	TGTGCCAGTAGTATAGTTGCCGCAGGGAATCAGCCCCAGCATTTT	CASSIVAAGNQPQHF
TRBV28	.	TRBJ2-7	.	TGTGCCAGTCGGGGGGCCTCAACCTACGAGCAGTACTTC	CASRGASTYEQYF
TRBV29-1	.	TRBJ1-1	.	TGCAGCGTTGTGCATTTACAGGGGAACACTGAAGCTTTCTTT	CSVVHLQGNTEAFF
TRBV6-2/TRBV6-3	.	TRBJ2-2	.	TGTGCCAGCAGTCTTAGCGGGAACACCGGGGAGCTGTTTTTT	CASSLSGNTGELFF
TRBV7-2	.	TRBJ1-3	.	TGTGCCAGCAGCTCGACAGTCTCTGGAAACACCATATATTTT	CASSSTVSGNTIYF
TRBV19	.	TRBJ2-1	TRBD2	TGTGCCAGTTCTTGGCCGGGAGGCAATGAGCAGTTCTTC	CASSWPGGNEQFF
TRBV10-3	.	TRBJ1-1	.	TGTGCCATCAGTGAGTCGCACGGGGTAGTGGGTGAAGCTTTCTTT	CAISESHGVVGEAFF
TRBV19	.	TRBJ2-7	.	TGTGCCAGTAGTAGCGGAAGATACTACGAGCAGTACTTC	CASSSGRYYEQYF
TRBV19	few	TRBJ1-2	TRBD1	TGTGCCAGTAGTATTATCGGGACAGTAGGCGGCTACACCTTC	CASSIIGTVGGYTF
TRBV4-1	.	TRBJ1-2	TRBD1	TGCGCCAGCAGCCAAGAATCGAAACAGGGGTATGGCTACACCTTC	CASSQESKQGYGYTF
TRBV6-5	.	TRBJ1-3	.	TGTGCCAGCAGCCGACTTGGCTCTGGAAACACCATATATTTT	CASSRLGSGNTIYF
TRBV7-2	.	TRBJ2-1	.	TGTGCCAGCAGCTTTTCAGCGGCGACTTACAATGAGCAGTTCTTC	CASSFSAATYNEQFF
TRBV5-1	.	TRBJ2-1	TRBD2	TGCGCCAGCAGCCCGGGACTAGCTCTCACGTGGCAGTTCTTC	CASSPGLALTWQFF
TRBV18	.	TRBJ2-5	TRBD1	TGTGCCAGCTCACCACCGATCCTCGACAGGGGATGGGAGACCCAGTACTTC	CASSPPILDRGWETQYF
TRBV12-5	.	TRBJ1-5	.	TGTGCTAGTGGAAAAGAATCGTGGGAGGGGACTAGCAATCAGCCCCAGCATTTT	CASGKESWEGTSNQPQHF
TRBV28	.	TRBJ1-1	.	TGTGCCAGCAGTATCTGGACAATTGAAGCTTTCTTT	CASSIWTIEAFF
TRBV6-2/TRBV6-3	.	TRBJ2-1	TRBD2	TGTGCCAGCAGTTACTACGTGACTAGCGGGAGGGCCCAGTTCTTC	CASSYYVTSGRAQFF
TRBV7-2	.	TRBJ1-2	.	TGTGCCAGCAGCTTGGGTATGGGCGTCGGCTATGGCTACACCTTC	CASSLGMGVGYGYTF